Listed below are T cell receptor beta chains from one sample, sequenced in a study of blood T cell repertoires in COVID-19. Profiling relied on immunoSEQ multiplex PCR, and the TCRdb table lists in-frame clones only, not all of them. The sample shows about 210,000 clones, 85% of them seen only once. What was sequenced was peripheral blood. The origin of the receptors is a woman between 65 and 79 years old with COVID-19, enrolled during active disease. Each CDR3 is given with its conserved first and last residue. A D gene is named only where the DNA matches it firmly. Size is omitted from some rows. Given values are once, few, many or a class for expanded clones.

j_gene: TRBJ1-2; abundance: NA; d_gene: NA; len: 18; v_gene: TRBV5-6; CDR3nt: TGTGCCAGCAGCTTGAGGGACTGGATGGGGGAAAAGGACTATGGCTACACCTTC; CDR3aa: CASSLRDWMGEKDYGYTF
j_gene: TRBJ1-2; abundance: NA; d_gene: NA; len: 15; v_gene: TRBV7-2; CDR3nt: TGTGCCAGCAGCTTACACATGGGAGGGATGAGCGGCTACACCTTC; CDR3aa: CASSLHMGGMSGYTF
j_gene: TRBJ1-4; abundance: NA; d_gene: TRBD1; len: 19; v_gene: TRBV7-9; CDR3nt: TGTGCCAGCAGCTTAGTCCCTAGGACAGGGTCGAAAACTAATGAAAAACTGTTTTTT; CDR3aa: CASSLVPRTGSKTNEKLFF
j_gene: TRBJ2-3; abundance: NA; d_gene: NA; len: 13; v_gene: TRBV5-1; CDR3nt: TGCGCCAGCAGCCCCACAGGCACAGATACGCAGTATTTT; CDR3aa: CASSPTGTDTQYF
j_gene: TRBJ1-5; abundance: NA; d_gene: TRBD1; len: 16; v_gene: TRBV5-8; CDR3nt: TGTGCCAGCAGCCCAACACCGGGACAGGGGGTTCAGCCCCAGCATTTT; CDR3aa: CASSPTPGQGVQPQHF
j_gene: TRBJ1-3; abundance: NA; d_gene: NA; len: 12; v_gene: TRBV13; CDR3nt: TGTGCCAGCAGCTCAGACAGAAACACCATATATTTT; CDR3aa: CASSSDRNTIYF
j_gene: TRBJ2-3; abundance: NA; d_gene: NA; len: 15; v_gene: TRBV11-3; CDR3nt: TGTGCCAGCAGCCCATCCTCCTACCGTACAGATACGCAGTATTTT; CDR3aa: CASSPSSYRTDTQYF
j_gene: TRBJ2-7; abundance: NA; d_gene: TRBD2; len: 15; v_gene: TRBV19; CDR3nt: TGTGCCAGTAGTGGGCTAGCGGAGAACGACTACGAGCAGTACTTC; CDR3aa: CASSGLAENDYEQYF
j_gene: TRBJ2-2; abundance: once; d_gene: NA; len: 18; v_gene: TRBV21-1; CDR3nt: TGTGCCAGCAGCAAACCGGGGGGAAGCGGATCGAACACCGGGGAGCTGTTTTTT; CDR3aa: CASSKPGGSGSNTGELFF
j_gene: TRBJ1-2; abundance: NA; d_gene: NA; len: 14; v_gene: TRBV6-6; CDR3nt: TGTGCCAGCAGAGCCCTGCGGGGTAGCTATGGCTACACCTTC; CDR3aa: CASRALRGSYGYTF
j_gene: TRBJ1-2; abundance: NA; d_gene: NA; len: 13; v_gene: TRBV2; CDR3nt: TGTGCCAGCAGAGCCCAGGGGACGTATGGCTACACCTTC; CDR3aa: CASRAQGTYGYTF
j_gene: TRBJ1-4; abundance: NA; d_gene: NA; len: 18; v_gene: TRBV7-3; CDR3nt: TGTGCCAGCAGCGTCGGGTTACAGGTACGAGCAACTAATGAAAAACTGTTTTTT; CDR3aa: CASSVGLQVRATNEKLFF
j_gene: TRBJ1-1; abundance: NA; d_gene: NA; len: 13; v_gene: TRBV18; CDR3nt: TGTGCCAGCTCAGAGAGACAGCTGCATGAAGCTTTCTTT; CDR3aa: CASSERQLHEAFF
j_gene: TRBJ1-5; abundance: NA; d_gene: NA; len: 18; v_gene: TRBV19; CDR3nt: TGTGCCAGTACCGGCCCCGGGACAAGACCCTATAGCAATCAGCCCCAGCATTTT; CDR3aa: CASTGPGTRPYSNQPQHF
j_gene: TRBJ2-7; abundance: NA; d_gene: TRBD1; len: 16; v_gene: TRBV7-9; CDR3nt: TGTGCCAGCAGCAAGTTTGGTGGGACAGGAGCCTACGAGCAGTACTTC; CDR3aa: CASSKFGGTGAYEQYF
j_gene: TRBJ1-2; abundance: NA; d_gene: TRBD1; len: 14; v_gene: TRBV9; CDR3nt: TGTGCCAGCAGCCTCCGGACAGGGCTCTATGGCTACACCTTC; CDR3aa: CASSLRTGLYGYTF
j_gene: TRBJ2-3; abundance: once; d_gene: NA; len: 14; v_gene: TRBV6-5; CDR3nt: TGTGCCAGCAGTCCACAGGTTTTCGGAGATACGCAGTATTTT; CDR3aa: CASSPQVFGDTQYF
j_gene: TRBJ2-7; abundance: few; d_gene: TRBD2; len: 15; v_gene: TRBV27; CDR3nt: TGTGCCAGCAAATCCGGGACTAGCGGGAGTCGAGAGCAGTACTTC; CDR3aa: CASKSGTSGSREQYF
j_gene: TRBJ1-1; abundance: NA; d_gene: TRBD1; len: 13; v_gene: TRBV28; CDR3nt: TGTGCCAGCAGCGAGACAGGGTCCACTGAAGCTTTCTTT; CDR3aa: CASSETGSTEAFF
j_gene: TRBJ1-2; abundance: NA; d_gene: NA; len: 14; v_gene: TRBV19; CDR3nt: TGTGCCAGTAGTAAAAGTCGAGGGAACTATGGCTACACCTTC; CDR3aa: CASSKSRGNYGYTF
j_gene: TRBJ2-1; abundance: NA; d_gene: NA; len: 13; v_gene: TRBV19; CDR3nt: TGTGCCAGTAGTATAGATCTCTACAATGAGCAGTTCTTC; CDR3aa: CASSIDLYNEQFF
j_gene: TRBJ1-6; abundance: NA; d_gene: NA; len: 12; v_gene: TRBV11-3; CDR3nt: TGTGCCAGCAGCTCTTATAATTCACCCCTCCACTTT; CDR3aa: CASSSYNSPLHF
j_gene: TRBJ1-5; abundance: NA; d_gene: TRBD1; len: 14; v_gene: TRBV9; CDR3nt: TGTGCCAGCAGCCCCTCGGGACAGGGACAGCCCCAGCATTTT; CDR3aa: CASSPSGQGQPQHF
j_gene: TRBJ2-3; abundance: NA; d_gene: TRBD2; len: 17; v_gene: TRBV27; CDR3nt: TGTGCCAGCAGTTCGACTAGCGGGGCTCCTCTTTCGGATACGCAGTATTTT; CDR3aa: CASSSTSGAPLSDTQYF
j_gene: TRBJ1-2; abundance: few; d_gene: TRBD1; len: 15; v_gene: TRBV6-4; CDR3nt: TGTGCCAGCAGCGCCATGACAGGGGGTAAAATTGGCTACACCTTC; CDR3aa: CASSAMTGGKIGYTF
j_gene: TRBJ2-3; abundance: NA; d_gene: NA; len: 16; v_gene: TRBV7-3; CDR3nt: TGTGCCAGCAGCTCCGCACCGAGCGGGCGCACAGATACGCAGTATTTT; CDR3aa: CASSSAPSGRTDTQYF
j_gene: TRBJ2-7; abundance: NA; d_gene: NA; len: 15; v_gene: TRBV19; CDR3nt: TGTGCCAGTAGTAGCACCCGGTTCCTCTCCTACGAGCAGTACTTC; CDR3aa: CASSSTRFLSYEQYF
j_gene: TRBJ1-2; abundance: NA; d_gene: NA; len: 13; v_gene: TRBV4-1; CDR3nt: TGCGCCAGCAGCCAACAGGGCACCTATGGCTACACCTTC; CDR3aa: CASSQQGTYGYTF
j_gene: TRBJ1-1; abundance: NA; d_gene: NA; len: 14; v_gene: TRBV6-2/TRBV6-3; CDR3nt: TGTGCCAGCAGCCGACAGGTTGTGAACACTGAAGCTTTCTTT; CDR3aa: CASSRQVVNTEAFF
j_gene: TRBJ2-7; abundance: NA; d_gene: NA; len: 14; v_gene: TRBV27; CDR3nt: TGTGCCAGCAGCCCTTACAGGAAACTCTACGAGCAGTACTTC; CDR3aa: CASSPYRKLYEQYF
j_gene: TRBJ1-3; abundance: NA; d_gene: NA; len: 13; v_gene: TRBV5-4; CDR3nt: TGTGCCAGCAGTTCCGACAGGGGAAACACCATATATTTT; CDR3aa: CASSSDRGNTIYF
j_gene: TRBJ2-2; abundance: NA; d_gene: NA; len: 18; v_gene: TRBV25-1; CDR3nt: TGTGCCAGCAGTGAATCCTCAGGCCAGCCAACGTTCACCGGGGAGCTGTTTTTT; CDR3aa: CASSESSGQPTFTGELFF
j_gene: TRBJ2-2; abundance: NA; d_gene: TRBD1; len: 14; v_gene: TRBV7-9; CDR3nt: TGTGCCAGCACCGGGACAGGGGTGACCGGGGAGCTGTTTTTT; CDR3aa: CASTGTGVTGELFF
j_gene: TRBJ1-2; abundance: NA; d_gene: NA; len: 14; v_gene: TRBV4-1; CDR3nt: TGCGCCAGCAGCCAAGCACAGGGAATAAAAGGCTACACCTTC; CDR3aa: CASSQAQGIKGYTF
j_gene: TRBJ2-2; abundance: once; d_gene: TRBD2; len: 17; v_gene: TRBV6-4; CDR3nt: TGTGCCAGCAGTGACTCCCTAGCGGAGACGGGCACCGGGGAGCTGTTTTTT; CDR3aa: CASSDSLAETGTGELFF
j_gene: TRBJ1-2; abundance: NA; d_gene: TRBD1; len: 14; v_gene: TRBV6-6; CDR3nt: TGTGCCAGCAGTTACTCCGGACAGGGGCAAGGCTACACCTTC; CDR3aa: CASSYSGQGQGYTF
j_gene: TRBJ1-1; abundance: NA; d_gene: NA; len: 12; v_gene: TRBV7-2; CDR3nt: TGTGCCAGCAGCTCCGCCGGGTTTGAAGCTTTCTTT; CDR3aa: CASSSAGFEAFF
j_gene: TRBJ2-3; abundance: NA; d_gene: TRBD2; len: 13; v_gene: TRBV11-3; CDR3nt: TGTGCCAGCAGCTCCCCAGCGGGGGATACGCAGTATTTT; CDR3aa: CASSSPAGDTQYF
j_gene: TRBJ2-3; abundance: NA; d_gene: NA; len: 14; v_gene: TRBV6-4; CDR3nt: TGTGCCAGCAGTGTATGGGGGGGCCAGGATACGCAGTATTTT; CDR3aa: CASSVWGGQDTQYF
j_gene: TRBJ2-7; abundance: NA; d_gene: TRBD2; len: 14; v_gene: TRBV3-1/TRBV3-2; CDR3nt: TGTGCCAGCAGCAGGGGACTAGCGGGAGGGGAGCAGTACTTC; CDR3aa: CASSRGLAGGEQYF
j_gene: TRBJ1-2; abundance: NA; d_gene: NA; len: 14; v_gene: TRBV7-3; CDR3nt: TGTGCCAGCAGCTTAAGCCCGGCGGGGGATGGCTACACCTTC; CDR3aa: CASSLSPAGDGYTF
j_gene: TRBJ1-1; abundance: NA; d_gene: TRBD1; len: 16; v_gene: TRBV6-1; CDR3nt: TGTGCCAGCAGTGAAGCCTCGGACAGGGCAGGTTATGGAGCTTTCTTT; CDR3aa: CASSEASDRAGYGAFF
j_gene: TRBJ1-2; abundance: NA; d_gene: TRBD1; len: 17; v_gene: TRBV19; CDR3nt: TGTGCCAGTCCCCCGCCGGGACAGGGGGCCCTGGGCTATGGCTACACCTTC; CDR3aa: CASPPPGQGALGYGYTF
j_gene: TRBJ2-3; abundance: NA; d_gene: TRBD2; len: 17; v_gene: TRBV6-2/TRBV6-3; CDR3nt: TGTGCCAGCAGCCACCTAGCGGGAGGCCAGGGGGCAGATACGCAGTATTTT; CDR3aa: CASSHLAGGQGADTQYF
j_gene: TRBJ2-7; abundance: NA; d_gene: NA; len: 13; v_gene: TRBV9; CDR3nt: TGTGCCAGCAGCGAGGCAGGGCTGGACGAGCAGTACTTC; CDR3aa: CASSEAGLDEQYF
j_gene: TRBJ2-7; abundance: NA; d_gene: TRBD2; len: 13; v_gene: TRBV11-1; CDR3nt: TGTGCCAGCAGCTTAGGCGGGAGGTACGAGCAGTACTTC; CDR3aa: CASSLGGRYEQYF
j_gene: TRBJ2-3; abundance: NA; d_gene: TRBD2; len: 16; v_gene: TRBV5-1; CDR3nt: TGCGCCAGCAGCACCTTTATTAGCGGGGGCACAGATACGCAGTATTTT; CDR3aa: CASSTFISGGTDTQYF
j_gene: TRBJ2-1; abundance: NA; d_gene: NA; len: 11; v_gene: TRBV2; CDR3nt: TGTGCCAGCCGAGGACAGCCCGAGCAGTTCTTC; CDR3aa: CASRGQPEQFF
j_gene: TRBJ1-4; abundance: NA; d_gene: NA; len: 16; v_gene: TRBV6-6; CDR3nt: TGTGCCAGCAGTTACATAGGGACTACAACTAATGAAAAACTGTTTTTT; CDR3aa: CASSYIGTTTNEKLFF
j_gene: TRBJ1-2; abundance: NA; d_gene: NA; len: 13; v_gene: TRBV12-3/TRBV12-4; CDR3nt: TGTGCCAGCAAGAACAGGGAACGGTATGGCTACACCTTC; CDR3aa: CASKNRERYGYTF
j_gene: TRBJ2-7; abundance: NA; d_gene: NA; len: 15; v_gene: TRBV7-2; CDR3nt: TGTGCCAGCAGCACAAGGGGTTTGGCAGGCAGGGAGCAGTACTTC; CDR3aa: CASSTRGLAGREQYF
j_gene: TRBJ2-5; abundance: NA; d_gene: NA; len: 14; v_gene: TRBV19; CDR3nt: TGTGCCAGTAGTATAGGCGGTTTTGGGGAGACCCAGTACTTC; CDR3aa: CASSIGGFGETQYF
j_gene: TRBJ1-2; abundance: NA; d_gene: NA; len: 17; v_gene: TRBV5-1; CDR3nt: TGCGCCAGCAGCTTGGACAGAAGTTCGCTGGTGACGCGTGGCTACACCTTC; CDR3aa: CASSLDRSSLVTRGYTF
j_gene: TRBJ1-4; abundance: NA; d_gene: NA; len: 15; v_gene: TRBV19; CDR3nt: TGTGCCAGTAGTATAGGCCCAGGGGAGGGTGAAAAACTGTTTTTT; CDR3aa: CASSIGPGEGEKLFF
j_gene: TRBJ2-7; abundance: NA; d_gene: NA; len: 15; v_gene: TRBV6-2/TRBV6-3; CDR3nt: TGTGCCAGCAGTTACCCGTCAAAGCATACCTACGAGCAGTACTTC; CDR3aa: CASSYPSKHTYEQYF
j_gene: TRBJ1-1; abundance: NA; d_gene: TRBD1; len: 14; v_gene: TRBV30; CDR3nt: TGTGCCTGGACCATGAATCAGGGGGGCACTGAAGCTTTCTTT; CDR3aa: CAWTMNQGGTEAFF
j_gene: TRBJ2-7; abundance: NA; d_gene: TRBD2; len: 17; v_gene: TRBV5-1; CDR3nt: TGCGCCAGCAGCTTGGCACTAGCGGGAGGGGACTCCTACGAGCAGTACTTC; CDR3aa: CASSLALAGGDSYEQYF
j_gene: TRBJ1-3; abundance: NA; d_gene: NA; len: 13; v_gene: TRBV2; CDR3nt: TGTGCCAGCAGTTACAGGGCGGGAAACACCATATATTTT; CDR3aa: CASSYRAGNTIYF
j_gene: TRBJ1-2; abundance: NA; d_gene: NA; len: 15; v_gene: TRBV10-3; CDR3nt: TGTGCCATCAGTGCCTTGGGGGAGGGTAGCTATGGCTACACCTTC; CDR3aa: CAISALGEGSYGYTF
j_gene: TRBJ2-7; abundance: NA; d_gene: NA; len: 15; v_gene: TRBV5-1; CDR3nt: TGCGCCAGCAGCTTGGCTGTAGGGGAGGTCTACGAGCAGTACTTC; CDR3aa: CASSLAVGEVYEQYF